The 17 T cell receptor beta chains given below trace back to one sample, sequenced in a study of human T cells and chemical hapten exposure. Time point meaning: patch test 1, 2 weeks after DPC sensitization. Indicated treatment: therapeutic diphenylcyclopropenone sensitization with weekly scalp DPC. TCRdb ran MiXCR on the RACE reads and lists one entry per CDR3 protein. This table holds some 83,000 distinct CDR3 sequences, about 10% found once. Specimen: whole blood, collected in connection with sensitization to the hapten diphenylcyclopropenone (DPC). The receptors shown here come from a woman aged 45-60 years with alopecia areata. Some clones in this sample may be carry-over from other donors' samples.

In nucleotides, the CDR3 is TGTGCCAGCTGTCAGGGGGCGCAGGGGAAACTGTTTTTT. Protein product: CASCQGAQGKLFF. The chain employs TRBV2 and TRBJ1-4, with TRBD1 matching over 8 bases. Germline trimming cut 8 bases from V and 11 bases from J; bases unmatched to any gene: 10. This CDR3 has 13 residues. The germline V gene has CDR1 SNHLY and CDR2 FYNNEI.

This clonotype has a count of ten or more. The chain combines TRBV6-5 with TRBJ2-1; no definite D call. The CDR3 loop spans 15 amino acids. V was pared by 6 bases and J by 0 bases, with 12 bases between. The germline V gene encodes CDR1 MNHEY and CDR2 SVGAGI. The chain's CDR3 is CASSPRRSSYNEQFF. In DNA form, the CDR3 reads TGTGCCAGCAGCCCCAGGAGAAGCTCCTACAATGAGCAGTTCTTC.

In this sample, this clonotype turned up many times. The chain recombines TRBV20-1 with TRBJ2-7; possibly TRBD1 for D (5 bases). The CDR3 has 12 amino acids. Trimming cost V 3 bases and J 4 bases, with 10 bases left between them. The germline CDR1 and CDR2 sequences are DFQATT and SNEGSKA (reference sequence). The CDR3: CSARADSYEQYF. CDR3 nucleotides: TGCAGTGCTAGGGCAGACAGTTACGAGCAGTACTTC.

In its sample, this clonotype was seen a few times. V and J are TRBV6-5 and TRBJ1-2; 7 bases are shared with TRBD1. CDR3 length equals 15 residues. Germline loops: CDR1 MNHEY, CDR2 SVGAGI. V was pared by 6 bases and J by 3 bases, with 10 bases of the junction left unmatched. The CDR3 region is CASSSQGPGDYGYTF. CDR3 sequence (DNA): TGTGCCAGCAGCTCACAGGGGCCGGGTGACTATGGCTACACCTTC.

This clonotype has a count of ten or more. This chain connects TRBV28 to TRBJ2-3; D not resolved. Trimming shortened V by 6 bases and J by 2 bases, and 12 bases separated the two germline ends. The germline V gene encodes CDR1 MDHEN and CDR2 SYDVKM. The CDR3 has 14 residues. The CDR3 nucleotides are TGTGCCAGCAGCGTACCCCCAAACACAGATACGCAGTATTTT. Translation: CASSVPPNTDTQYF.

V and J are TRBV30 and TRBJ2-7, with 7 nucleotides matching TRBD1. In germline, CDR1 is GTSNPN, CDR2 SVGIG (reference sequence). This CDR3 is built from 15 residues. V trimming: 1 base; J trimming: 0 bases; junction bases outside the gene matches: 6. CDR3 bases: TGTGCCTGGAGTGACCCCCGACAGGGCTCCTACGAGCAGTACTTC. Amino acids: CAWSDPRQGSYEQYF. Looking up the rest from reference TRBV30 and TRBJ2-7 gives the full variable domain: SQTIHQWPATLVQPVGSPLSLECTVEGTSNPNLYWYRQAAGRGLQLLFYSVGIGQISSEVPQNLSASRPQDRQFILSSKKLLLSDSGFYLCAWSDPRQGSYEQYFGPGTRLTVT.

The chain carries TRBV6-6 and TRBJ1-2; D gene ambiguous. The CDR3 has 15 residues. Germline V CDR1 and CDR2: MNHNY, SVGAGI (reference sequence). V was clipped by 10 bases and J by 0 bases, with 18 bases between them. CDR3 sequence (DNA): TGTGCCACAACCCCTCCCCTGGCAGCTAACTATGGCTACACCTTC. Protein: CATTPPLAANYGYTF.

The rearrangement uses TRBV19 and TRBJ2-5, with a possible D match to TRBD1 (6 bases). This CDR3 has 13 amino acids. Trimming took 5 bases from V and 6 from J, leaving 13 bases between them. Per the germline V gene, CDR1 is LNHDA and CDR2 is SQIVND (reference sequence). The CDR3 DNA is TGTGCCAGTAGTGCAGGGGTTGCGAAGACCCAGTACTTC. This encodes CASSAGVAKTQYF.

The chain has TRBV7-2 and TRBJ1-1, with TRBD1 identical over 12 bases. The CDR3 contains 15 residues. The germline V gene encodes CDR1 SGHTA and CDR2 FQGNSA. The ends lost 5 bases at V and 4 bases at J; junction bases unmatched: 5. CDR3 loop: CASSAGQGAFTEAFF. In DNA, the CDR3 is TGTGCCAGCAGCGCGGGACAGGGGGCCTTCACTGAAGCTTTCTTT.

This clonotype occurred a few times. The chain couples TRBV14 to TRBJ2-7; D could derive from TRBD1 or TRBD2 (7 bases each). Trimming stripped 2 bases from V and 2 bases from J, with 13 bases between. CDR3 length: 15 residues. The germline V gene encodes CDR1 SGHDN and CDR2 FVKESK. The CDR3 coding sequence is TGTGCCAGCAGCCAAAGACAGGGAGGGCCCTACGAGCAGTACTTC. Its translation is CASSQRQGGPYEQYF. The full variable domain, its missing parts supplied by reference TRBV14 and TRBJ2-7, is EAGVTQFPSHSVIEKGQTVTLRCDPISGHDNLYWYRRVMGKEIKFLLHFVKESKQDESGMPNNRFLAERTGGTYSTLKVQPAELEDSGVYFCASSQRQGGPYEQYFGPGTRLTVT.

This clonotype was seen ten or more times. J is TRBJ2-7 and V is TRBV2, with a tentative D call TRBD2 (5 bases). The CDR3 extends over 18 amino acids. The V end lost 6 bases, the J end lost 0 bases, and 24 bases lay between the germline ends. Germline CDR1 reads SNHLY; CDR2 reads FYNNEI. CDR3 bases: TGTGCCAGCAGCAAAGTGGACCGGTTGAGGGCCAGCTCCTACGAGCAGTACTTC. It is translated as CASSKVDRLRASSYEQYF.

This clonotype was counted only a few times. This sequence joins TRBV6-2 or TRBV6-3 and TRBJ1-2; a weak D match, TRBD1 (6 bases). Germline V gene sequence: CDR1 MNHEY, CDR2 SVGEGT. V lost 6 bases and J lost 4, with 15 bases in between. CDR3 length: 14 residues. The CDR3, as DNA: TGTGCCAGCAGCAAAGCTGGACAGCGCTATGGCTACACCTTC. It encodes CASSKAGQRYGYTF.

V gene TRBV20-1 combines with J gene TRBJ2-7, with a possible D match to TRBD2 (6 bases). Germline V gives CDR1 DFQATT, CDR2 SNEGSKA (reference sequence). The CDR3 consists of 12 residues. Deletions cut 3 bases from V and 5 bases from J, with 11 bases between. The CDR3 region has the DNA TGCAGTGCTAGGGGGACTTCCAACGAGCAGTACTTC. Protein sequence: CSARGTSNEQYF.

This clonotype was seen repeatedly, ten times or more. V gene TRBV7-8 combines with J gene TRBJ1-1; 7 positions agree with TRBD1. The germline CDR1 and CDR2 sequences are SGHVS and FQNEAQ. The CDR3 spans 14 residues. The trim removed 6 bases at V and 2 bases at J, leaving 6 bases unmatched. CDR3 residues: CASRRGQRNTEAFF. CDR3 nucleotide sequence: TGTGCCAGCAGACGGGGACAGCGTAACACTGAAGCTTTCTTT.

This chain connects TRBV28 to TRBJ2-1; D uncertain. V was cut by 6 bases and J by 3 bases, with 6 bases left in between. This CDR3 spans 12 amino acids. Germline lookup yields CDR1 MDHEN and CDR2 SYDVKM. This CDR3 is CASRVDYNEQFF. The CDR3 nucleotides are TGTGCCAGCAGAGTTGACTACAATGAGCAGTTCTTC.

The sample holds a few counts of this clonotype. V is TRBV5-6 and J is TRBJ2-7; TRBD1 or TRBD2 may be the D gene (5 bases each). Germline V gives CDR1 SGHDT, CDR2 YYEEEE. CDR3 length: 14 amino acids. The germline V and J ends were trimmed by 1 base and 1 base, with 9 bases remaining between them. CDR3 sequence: CASSLTEGSYEQYF. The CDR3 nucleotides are TGTGCCAGCAGCTTGACCGAGGGGTCCTACGAGCAGTACTTC.

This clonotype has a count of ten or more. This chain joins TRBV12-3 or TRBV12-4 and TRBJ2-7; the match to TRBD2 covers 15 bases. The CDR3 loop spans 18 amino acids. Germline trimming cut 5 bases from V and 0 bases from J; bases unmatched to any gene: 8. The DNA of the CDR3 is TGTGCCAGCAGTGTGTCGGGACTAGCGGGAGGAAACTCCTACGAGCAGTACTTC. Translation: CASSVSGLAGGNSYEQYF.